The 8 T cell receptor beta chains presented below share a single source sample, sequenced in a study of OX40 agonist ivuxolimab in advanced cancers. The library was prepared using the immunoSEQ multiplex PCR assay. TCRdb obtained this table from immuneACCESS and retained in-frame rearrangements with V and J assigned. These tables miss some clones; where compared with another copy, unresolved V genes account for less than half of the shortfall, and the remainder is unexplained. The sample table holds some 50,000 clones, of which around 80% were seen once. Clones ranked in the top ten supply 2.6% of the sample. The sequenced sample was CD4+ or CD8+ T cells sorted from blood, obtained in a trial of the OX40 agonist ivuxolimab. All receptors derive from an adult with an advanced solid tumor such as melanoma, head and neck, liver or kidney cancer.

Here the CDR3 reads CASSGAGQREAFF. The CDR3 DNA follows: TGTGCCAGTAGCGGGGCTGGACAGCGTGAAGCTTTCTTT. The chain is built from TRBV19 and TRBJ1-1; TRBD1 might be the D (6 bases). V gave up 6 bases and J gave up 7 bases, with 15 bases separating them. The CDR3 is 13 residues long. From germline, CDR1 is LNHDA and CDR2 SQIVND (reference sequence).

This clone came up a few times. V usage is TRBV4-1 and J usage is TRBJ1-2; D unclear. Germline V lookup: CDR1 MGHRA, CDR2 YSYEKL. The CDR3 has 16 residues. V lost 1 base, J lost 5 bases, and 17 bases lay in between. CDR3 protein: CASSQGGSGSRYGYTF. CDR3 DNA: TGCGCCAGCAGCCAAGGAGGCAGCGGCTCCCGATATGGCTACACCTTC.

This clone is a singleton in its sample. The chain joins TRBV7-5 to TRBJ1-2. TRBV7-5 constitutes a pseudogene. This CDR3 is built from 12 residues. This CDR3 reads CASSLEPYGYTF. CDR3 DNA: TGTGCCAGCAGCTTAGAGCCCTATGGCTACACCTTC.

The rearrangement joins TRBV5-4 to TRBJ2-7; tentative D call: TRBD1 (5 bases). Trimming took off 3 bases at V and 2 bases at J, with 9 bases between the two ends. Germline CDR1 and CDR2: SGHNT and YYREEE (reference sequence). The CDR3 has 13 amino acids. This CDR3 reads CASSSDRTYEQYF. In DNA form, the CDR3 reads TGTGCCAGCAGCTCCGACAGAACCTACGAGCAGTACTTC.

Concerning this clone: The same CDR3 also results from other DNA sequences found in this sample. The chain combines TRBV11-2 with TRBJ2-7; 9 nucleotides align to TRBD1. The V segment lost 5 bases and the J segment 4 bases; nucleotides outside the gene matches: 6. The CDR3 contains 14 residues. Germline V lookup: CDR1 SGHAT, CDR2 FQNNGV. The CDR3 protein is CASSPRTGAYEQYF. The CDR3 DNA reads TGTGCCAGCAGCCCCCGGACAGGGGCGTACGAGCAGTACTTC.

The CDR3 nucleotides read TGCGCCAGCAGTGTCGGGAACACTGAAGCTTTCTTT. The encoded protein is CASSVGNTEAFF. The chain links TRBV10-2 to TRBJ1-1; D call uncertain. V dropped 4 bases and J dropped 1 base, with 4 bases sitting between them. This CDR3 region has 12 residues. Germline CDR1 WSHSY, CDR2 SAAADI.

V gene TRBV2 combines with J gene TRBJ1-1; tentatively, D is TRBD1 (6 bases). Per the germline V gene, CDR1 is SNHLY and CDR2 is FYNNEI. V gave up 6 bases and J gave up 4 bases, with 12 bases separating them. CDR3 length: 13 residues. The CDR3 protein is CASSRGWVTEAFF. For the CDR3, the DNA is TGTGCCAGCAGCAGGGGCTGGGTCACTGAAGCTTTCTTT.

This clone showed up just once. V gene TRBV5-6 combines with J gene TRBJ2-5, with D unresolved. CDR1 is SGHDT and CDR2 is YYEEEE in the germline V gene. The CDR3 is 15 amino acids. V was pared by 4 bases and J by 5 bases, with 18 bases between. CDR3 amino acids: CASSGPVSPRETQYF. CDR3 DNA: TGTGCCAGCAGCGGACCGGTGTCTCCAAGGGAGACCCAGTACTTC.